Shown below are 18 T cell receptor beta chains from a single sample sequenced in a study of cytomegalovirus exposure and HLA in healthy donors. The study ran its PCR with 60 Vbeta and 13 Jbeta primers. This table comes from immunoSEQ multiplex PCR, and its TCRdb copy is limited to in-frame clones, with some not included. The data show some 90,000 clones, with about 86% seen just once and under 5.5% held by the top ten. Sequenced sample: PBMCs. These receptors all come from a woman in her 70s in good health and CMV-seropositive.

This clone was seen a handful of times. The V and J genes are TRBV5-1 and TRBJ1-1; no definite D call. There are 15 residues in the CDR3. Germline loops: CDR1 SGHRS, CDR2 YFSETQ. V was pared by 2 bases and J by 1 base, with 12 bases between. The CDR3 is CASSLETAQNTEAFF. CDR3 bases: TGCGCCAGCAGCTTAGAAACAGCACAGAACACTGAAGCTTTCTTT.

This chain uses TRBV2 with TRBJ1-6; 9 nucleotides align to TRBD1. The CDR3 contains 15 residues. V trimming: 3 bases; J trimming: 10 bases; junction bases outside the gene matches: 7. In germline, CDR1 is SNHLY, CDR2 FYNNEI. CDR3 residues: CASSETGTGKSPLHF. CDR3 bases: TGTGCCAGCAGTGAGACCGGGACAGGGAAATCACCCCTCCACTTT.

About this clone itself: This same CDR3 is encoded by further DNA sequences in the sample. This chain connects TRBV5-1 to TRBJ2-1, with D possibly TRBD1 on 5 matching bases. The CDR3 has 15 residues. Germline CDR1 and CDR2: SGHRS and YFSETQ. V shed 0 bases and J shed 1 base, with 8 bases lying between them. CDR3 region: CASSLGQGSYNEQFF. The DNA of the CDR3 is TGCGCCAGCAGCTTGGGGCAGGGTTCCTACAATGAGCAGTTCTTC.

There are a few counts of this clone. The rearrangement joins TRBV6-6 to TRBJ1-1; TRBD1 is a possible D gene (5 bases). The germline gives CDR1 MNHNY, CDR2 SVGAGI (reference sequence). V lost 8 bases to trimming and J lost 4 bases, with 17 bases between them. This CDR3 comprises 14 residues. This CDR3 is CASYDGGSSTEAFF. In DNA, the CDR3 is TGTGCCAGCTACGATGGGGGGAGCAGCACTGAAGCTTTCTTT.

The chain joins TRBV6-6 to TRBJ2-7, with D perhaps matching TRBD1 (7 bases). V was clipped by 0 bases and J by 0 bases, with 12 bases between them. Germline V gives CDR1 MNHNY, CDR2 SVGAGI (reference sequence). The CDR3 contains 16 residues. CDR3 in amino acids: CASSYSGRTGSYEQYF. In nucleotides, the CDR3 is TGTGCCAGCAGTTACTCGGGGAGGACAGGCTCCTACGAGCAGTACTTC.

The CDR3 here is CASRGGPSDTEAFF. The CDR3 bases are TGTGCCAGCAGGGGGGGACCCTCCGACACTGAAGCTTTCTTT. The J gene is TRBJ1-1, the V gene TRBV6-5; TRBD1 is a possible D gene (5 bases). The germline CDR1 and CDR2 sequences are MNHEY and SVGAGI. This CDR3 spans 14 amino acids. Trimming removed 6 bases from V and 3 bases from J, with 14 bases in between.

The J gene is TRBJ2-5, the V gene TRBV27; TRBD1 aligns across 8 bases. Germline V lookup: CDR1 MNHEY, CDR2 SMNVEV (reference sequence). CDR3 length: 15 residues. Germline trimming cut 3 bases from V and 5 bases from J; bases unmatched to any gene: 8. The CDR3 bases are TGTGCCAGCAGTTTCACAGGGGGATCTCGGGAGACCCAGTACTTC. It specifies CASSFTGGSRETQYF.

The chain is built from TRBV7-8 and TRBJ1-5; 7 positions match TRBD1. This CDR3 is built from 14 residues. CDR1 is SGHVS, CDR2 FQNEAQ, per germline. Trimming at V came to 6 bases and at J to 3 bases, leaving 5 bases not matched to a gene. CDR3 loop: CASRAGGDNQPQHF. For the CDR3, the DNA is TGTGCCAGCAGGGCAGGGGGTGACAATCAGCCCCAGCATTTT. The full variable domain, its missing parts supplied by reference TRBV7-8 and TRBJ1-5, is GAGVSQSPRYKVAKRGQDVALRCDPISGHVSLFWYQQALGQGPEFLTYFQNEAQLDKSGLPSDRFFAERPEGSVSTLKIQRTQQEDSAVYLCASRAGGDNQPQHFGDGTRLSIL.

A few counts support this clone. The rearrangement joins TRBV5-1 to TRBJ2-2, with a weak D call TRBD2 (6 bases). CDR3 length: 16 residues. Trimming pared 6 bases from V and 1 base from J, leaving 16 bases between. Looked up from germline, CDR1 is SGHRS and CDR2 is YFSETQ. DNA of the CDR3: TGCGCCAGCAAGGCCCTGCTAGCGCTGAACACCGGGGAGCTGTTTTTT. Translation: CASKALLALNTGELFF.

The chain combines TRBV6-5 with TRBJ2-7, with TRBD2 identical over 10 bases. CDR3 length equals 14 residues. The V segment lost 7 bases and the J segment 4 bases; nucleotides outside the gene matches: 7. Germline CDR1 MNHEY, CDR2 SVGAGI. CDR3 residues: CASTSGTSAYEQYF. CDR3 DNA: TGTGCCAGCACCTCCGGGACTAGCGCATACGAGCAGTACTTC.

The chain couples TRBV4-3 to TRBJ2-7; the match to TRBD2 covers 8 bases. J was trimmed by 3 bases and V by 0 bases; bases with no gene match: 10. The germline V gene encodes CDR1 LGHNA and CDR2 YSLEER. The CDR3 length is 17 residues. The CDR3 nucleotides are TGCGCCAGCAGCCAAGATCATTGGACTAGCAATAGCTACGAGCAGTACTTC. Protein: CASSQDHWTSNSYEQYF.

The rearrangement links TRBV7-2 to TRBJ1-1, with D perhaps TRBD1 (5 bases). Germline V CDR1 and CDR2: SGHTA, FQGNSA. This CDR3 spans 11 amino acids. The V and J ends lost 5 bases and 8 bases respectively, with 9 bases between them. Written as DNA, the CDR3 is TGTGCCAGCAGCCTCGGGGGGGAAGCTTTCTTT. This sequence encodes CASSLGGEAFF. Full variable domain (rest looked up from reference TRBV7-2 and TRBJ1-1): GAGVSQSPSNKVTEKGKDVELRCDPISGHTALYWYRQSLGQGLEFLIYFQGNSAPDKSGLPSDRFSAERTGGSVSTLTIQRTQQEDSAVYLCASSLGGEAFFGQGTRLTVV.

This chain uses TRBV7-9 with TRBJ1-5, with D maybe TRBD1 (6 bases). The CDR3 runs 16 residues. Germline V gives CDR1 SEHNR, CDR2 FQNEAQ (reference sequence). Trimming shortened V by 5 bases and J by 7 bases, and 21 bases separated the two germline ends. The CDR3 coding sequence is TGTGCCAGCAGCGCGACTGGAGGGGGGGGCAGACAGCCCCAGCATTTT. This translates into CASSATGGGGRQPQHF.

The chain has TRBV19 and TRBJ2-3; TRBD2 agrees at 7 bases. The germline gives CDR1 LNHDA, CDR2 SQIVND (reference sequence). The V segment lost 5 bases and the J segment 2 bases; nucleotides outside the gene matches: 7. The CDR3 loop spans 15 amino acids. The CDR3 DNA reads TGTGCCAGTAGTCCTAGCGGTAAGGTCACAGATACGCAGTATTTT. Translated, it gives CASSPSGKVTDTQYF. Looking up the rest from reference TRBV19 and TRBJ2-3 gives the full variable domain: DGGITQSPKYLFRKEGQNVTLSCEQNLNHDAMYWYRQDPGQGLRLIYYSQIVNDFQKGDIAEGYSVSREKKESFPLTVTSAQKNPTAFYLCASSPSGKVTDTQYFGPGTRLTVL.

The chain links TRBV19 to TRBJ1-1; D ambiguous. V lost 5 bases, J lost 4 bases, and 17 bases lay in between. Germline values: CDR1 LNHDA, CDR2 SQIVND (reference sequence). The CDR3 consists of 15 residues. The CDR3 bases are TGTGCCAGTAGTCCTAACGTTCGCCCTGGCACTGAAGCTTTCTTT. Protein: CASSPNVRPGTEAFF.

The chain uses TRBV11-2 and TRBJ2-7, with 10 positions matching TRBD2. The CDR3 has 15 amino acids. The V gene end was trimmed by 6 bases and the J gene end by 1 base; junction bases not matched to a gene: 6. From germline, CDR1 is SGHAT and CDR2 FQNNGV. The CDR3 is CASRRAGGPSYEQYF. The CDR3 DNA reads TGTGCCAGCAGAAGAGCGGGAGGGCCTTCCTACGAGCAGTACTTC.

DNA of the CDR3: TGCAGCGTCCTAGGACAGGGACAAAACTACGAGCAGTACTTC. Translating gives CSVLGQGQNYEQYF. The chain links TRBV29-1 to TRBJ2-7, with 8 bases identical to TRBD1. CDR3 length: 14 amino acids. Germline-derived CDR1 and CDR2 are SQVTM and ANQGSEA. V was clipped by 6 bases and J by 3 bases; unmatched bases: 10.

The chain employs TRBV5-4 and TRBJ1-2, with 7 bases that match TRBD1. The CDR3 extends over 15 amino acids. Germline assignment: CDR1 SGHNT and CDR2 YYREEE (reference sequence). J was trimmed by 4 bases and V by 4 bases; bases with no gene match: 10. The DNA for the CDR3 is TGTGCCAGCAGCCGGGACAGCCCTTCATTCTATGGCTACACCTTC. Its protein is CASSRDSPSFYGYTF.